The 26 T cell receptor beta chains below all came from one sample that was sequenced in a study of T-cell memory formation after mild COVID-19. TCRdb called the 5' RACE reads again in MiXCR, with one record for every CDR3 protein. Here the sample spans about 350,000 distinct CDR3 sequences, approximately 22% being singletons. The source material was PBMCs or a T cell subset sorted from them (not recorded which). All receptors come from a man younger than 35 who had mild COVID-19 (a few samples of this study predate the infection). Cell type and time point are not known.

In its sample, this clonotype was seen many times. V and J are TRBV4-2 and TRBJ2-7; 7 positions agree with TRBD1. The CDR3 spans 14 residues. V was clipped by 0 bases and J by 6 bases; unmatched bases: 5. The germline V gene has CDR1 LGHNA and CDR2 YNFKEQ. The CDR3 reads CASSQDWQGVEQYF. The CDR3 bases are TGTGCCAGCAGCCAAGATTGGCAGGGGGTCGAGCAGTACTTC.

The CDR3 region has the DNA TGTGCCAGCAGATTGGATACTCGGGCCTCATATGGCTACACCTTC. Its translation: CASRLDTRASYGYTF. The chain recombines TRBV6-1 with TRBJ1-2, with D hard to call. V lost 6 bases and J 5 bases, leaving 19 bases between the germline ends. Germline V gene sequence: CDR1 MNHNS, CDR2 SASEGT. The CDR3 loop spans 15 amino acids.

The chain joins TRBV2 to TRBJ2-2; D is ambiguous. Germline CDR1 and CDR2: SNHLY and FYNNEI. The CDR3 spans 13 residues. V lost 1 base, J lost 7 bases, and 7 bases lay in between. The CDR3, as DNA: TGTGCCAGCAGTGAAGAGATTGGCGGGGAGCTGTTTTTT. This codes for CASSEEIGGELFF. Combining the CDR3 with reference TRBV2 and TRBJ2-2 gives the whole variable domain EPEVTQTPSHQVTQMGQEVILRCVPISNHLYFYWYRQILGQKVEFLVSFYNNEISEKSEIFDDQFSVERPDGSNFTLKIRSTKLEDSAMYFCASSEEIGGELFFGEGSRLTVL.

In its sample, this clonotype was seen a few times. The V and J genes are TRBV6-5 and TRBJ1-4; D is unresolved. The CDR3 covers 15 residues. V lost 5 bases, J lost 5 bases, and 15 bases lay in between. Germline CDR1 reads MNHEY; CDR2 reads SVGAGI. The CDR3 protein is CASSPVGSGNEKLFF. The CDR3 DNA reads TGTGCCAGCAGTCCCGTCGGGTCGGGGAATGAAAAACTGTTTTTT.

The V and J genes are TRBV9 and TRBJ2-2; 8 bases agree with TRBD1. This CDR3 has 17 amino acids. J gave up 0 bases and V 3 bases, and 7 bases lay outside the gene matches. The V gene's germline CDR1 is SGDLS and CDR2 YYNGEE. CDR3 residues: CASSDHGQGTNTGELFF. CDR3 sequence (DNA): TGTGCCAGCAGCGACCACGGACAGGGAACGAACACCGGGGAGCTGTTTTTT.

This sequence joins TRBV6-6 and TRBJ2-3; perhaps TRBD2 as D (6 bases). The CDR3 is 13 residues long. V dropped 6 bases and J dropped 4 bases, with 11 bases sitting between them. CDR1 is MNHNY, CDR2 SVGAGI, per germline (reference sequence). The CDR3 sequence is CASRGGIADTQYF. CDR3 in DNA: TGTGCCAGCAGAGGAGGGATCGCAGATACGCAGTATTTT.

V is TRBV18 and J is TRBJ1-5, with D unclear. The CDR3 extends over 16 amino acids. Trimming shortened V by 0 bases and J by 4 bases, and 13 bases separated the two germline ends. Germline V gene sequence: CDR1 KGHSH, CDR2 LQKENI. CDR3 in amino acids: CASSPPGRGRNQPQHF. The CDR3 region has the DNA TGTGCCAGCTCACCACCCGGACGGGGAAGGAATCAGCCCCAGCATTTT.

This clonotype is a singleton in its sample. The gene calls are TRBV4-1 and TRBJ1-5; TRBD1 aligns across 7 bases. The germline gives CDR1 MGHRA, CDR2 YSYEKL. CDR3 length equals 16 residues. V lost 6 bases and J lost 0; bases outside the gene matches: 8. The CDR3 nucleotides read TGCGCCAGCAGACTGAGGGGGGACAGTAGCAATCAGCCCCAGCATTTT. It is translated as CASRLRGDSSNQPQHF.

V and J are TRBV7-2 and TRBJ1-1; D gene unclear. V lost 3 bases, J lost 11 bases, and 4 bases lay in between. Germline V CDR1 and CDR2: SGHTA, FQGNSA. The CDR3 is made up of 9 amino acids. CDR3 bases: TGTGCCAGCAGCTTCCCGGCTTTCTTT. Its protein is CASSFPAFF.

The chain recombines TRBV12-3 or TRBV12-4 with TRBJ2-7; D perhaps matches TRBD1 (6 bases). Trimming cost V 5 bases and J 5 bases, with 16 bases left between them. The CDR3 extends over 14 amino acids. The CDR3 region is CASSTTGYYDEQYF. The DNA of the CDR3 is TGTGCCAGCAGTACCACAGGGTACTACGACGAGCAGTACTTC.

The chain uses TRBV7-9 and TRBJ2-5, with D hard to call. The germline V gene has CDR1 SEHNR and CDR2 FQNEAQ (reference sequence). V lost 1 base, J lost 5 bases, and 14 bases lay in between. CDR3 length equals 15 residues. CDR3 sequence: CASSLVTDVTETQYF. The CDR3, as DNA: TGTGCCAGCAGCTTAGTGACGGACGTAACTGAGACCCAGTACTTC.

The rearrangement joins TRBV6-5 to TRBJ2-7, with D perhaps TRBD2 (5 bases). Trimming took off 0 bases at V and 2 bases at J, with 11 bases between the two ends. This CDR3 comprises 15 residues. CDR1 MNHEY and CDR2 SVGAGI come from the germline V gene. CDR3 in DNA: TGTGCCAGCAGTTACTCGATGGTCGGGGCCTACGAGCAGTACGTC. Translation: CASSYSMVGAYEQYV.

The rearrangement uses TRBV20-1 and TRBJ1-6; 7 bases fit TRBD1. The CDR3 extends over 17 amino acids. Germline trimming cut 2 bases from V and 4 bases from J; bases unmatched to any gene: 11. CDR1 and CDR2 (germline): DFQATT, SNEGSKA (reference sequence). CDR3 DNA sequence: TGCAGTGCTAGACCATCCCGGGACAGCGAGTATAATTCACCCCTCCACTTT. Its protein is CSARPSRDSEYNSPLHF.

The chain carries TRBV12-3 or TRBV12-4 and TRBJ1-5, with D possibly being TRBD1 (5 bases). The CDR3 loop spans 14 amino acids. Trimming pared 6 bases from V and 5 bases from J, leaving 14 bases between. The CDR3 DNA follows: TGTGCCAGCAGCTCACAGGACCGAGATCAGCCCCAGCATTTT. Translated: CASSSQDRDQPQHF.

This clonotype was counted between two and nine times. DNA of the CDR3: TGTGCCAGCAGCTTCCACACTCAGGGGGCCGGGGAGCTGTTTTTT. Amino acids: CASSFHTQGAGELFF. The rearrangement uses TRBV7-9 and TRBJ2-2, with 7 bases fitting TRBD1. Germline values: CDR1 SEHNR, CDR2 FQNEAQ (reference sequence). There are 15 residues in the CDR3. V shed 3 bases, J shed 6 bases, and the junction held 7 bases outside the gene matches.

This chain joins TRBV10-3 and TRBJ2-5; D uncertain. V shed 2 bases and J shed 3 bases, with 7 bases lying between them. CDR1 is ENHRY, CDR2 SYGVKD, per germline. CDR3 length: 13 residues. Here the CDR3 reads CAISERREETQYF. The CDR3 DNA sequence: TGTGCCATCAGTGAGAGGCGAGAAGAGACCCAGTACTTC.

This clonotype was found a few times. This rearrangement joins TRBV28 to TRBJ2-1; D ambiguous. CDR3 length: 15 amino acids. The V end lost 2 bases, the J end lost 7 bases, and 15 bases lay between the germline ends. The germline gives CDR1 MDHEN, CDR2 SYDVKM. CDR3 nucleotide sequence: TGTGCCAGCAGTTTAAACCGGGCCAGGCTAAATGAGCAGTTCTTC. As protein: CASSLNRARLNEQFF.

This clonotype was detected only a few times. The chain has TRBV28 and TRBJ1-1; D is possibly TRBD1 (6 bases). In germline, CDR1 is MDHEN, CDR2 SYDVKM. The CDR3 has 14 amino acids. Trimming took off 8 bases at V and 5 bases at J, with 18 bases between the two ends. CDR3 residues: CASATGGGGTEAFF. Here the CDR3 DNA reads TGTGCCAGCGCCACCGGGGGGGGCGGGACTGAAGCTTTCTTT.

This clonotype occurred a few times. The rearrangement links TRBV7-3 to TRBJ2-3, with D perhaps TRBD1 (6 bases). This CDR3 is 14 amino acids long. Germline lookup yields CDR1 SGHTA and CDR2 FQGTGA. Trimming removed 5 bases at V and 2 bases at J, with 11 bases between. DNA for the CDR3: TGTGCCAGCAGCGAACAGGGACACACAGATACGCAGTATTTT. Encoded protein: CASSEQGHTDTQYF.

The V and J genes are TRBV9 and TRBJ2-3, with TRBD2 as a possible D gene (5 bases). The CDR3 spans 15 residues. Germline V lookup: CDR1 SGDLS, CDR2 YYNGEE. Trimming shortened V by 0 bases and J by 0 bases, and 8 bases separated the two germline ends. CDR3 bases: TGTGCCAGCAGCGTAGACGGGGTGAGCACAGATACGCAGTATTTT. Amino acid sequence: CASSVDGVSTDTQYF.

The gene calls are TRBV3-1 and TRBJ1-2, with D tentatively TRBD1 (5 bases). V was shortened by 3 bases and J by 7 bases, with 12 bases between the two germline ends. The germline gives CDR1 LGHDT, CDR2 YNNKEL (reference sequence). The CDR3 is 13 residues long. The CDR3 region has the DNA TGTGCCAGCAGCCAGGCCAGGGTCGGTGGCTACACCTTC. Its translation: CASSQARVGGYTF.

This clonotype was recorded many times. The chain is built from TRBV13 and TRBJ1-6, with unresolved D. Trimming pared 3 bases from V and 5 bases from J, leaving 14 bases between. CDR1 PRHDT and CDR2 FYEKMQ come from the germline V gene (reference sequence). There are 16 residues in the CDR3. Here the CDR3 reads CASSFRRRTHNSPLHF. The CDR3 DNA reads TGTGCCAGCAGCTTCCGGAGGAGAACACATAATTCACCCCTCCACTTT.

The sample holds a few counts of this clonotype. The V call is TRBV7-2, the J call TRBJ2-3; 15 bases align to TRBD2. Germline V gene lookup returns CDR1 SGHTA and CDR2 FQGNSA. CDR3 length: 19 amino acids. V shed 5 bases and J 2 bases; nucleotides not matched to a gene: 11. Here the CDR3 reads CASSGWGLAGGPFTDTQYF. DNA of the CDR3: TGTGCCAGCAGCGGATGGGGACTAGCGGGGGGACCATTCACAGATACGCAGTATTTT.

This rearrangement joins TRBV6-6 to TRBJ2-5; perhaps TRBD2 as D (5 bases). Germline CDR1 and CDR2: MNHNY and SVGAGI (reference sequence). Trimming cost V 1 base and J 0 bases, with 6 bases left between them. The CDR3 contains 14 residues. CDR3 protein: CASSYYGNQETQYF. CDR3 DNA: TGTGCCAGCAGTTACTACGGGAACCAAGAGACCCAGTACTTC.

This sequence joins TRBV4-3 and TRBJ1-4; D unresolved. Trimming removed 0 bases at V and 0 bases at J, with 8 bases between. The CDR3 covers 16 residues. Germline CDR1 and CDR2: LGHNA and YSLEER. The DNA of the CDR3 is TGCGCCAGCAGCCAAGATTCGACCGCAACTAATGAAAAACTGTTTTTT. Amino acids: CASSQDSTATNEKLFF.

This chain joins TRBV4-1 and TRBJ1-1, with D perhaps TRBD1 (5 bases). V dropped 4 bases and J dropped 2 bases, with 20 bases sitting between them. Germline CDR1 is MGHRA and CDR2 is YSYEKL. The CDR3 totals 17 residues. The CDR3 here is CASSRGLAKGRNTEAFF. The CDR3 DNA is TGCGCCAGCAGCCGAGGGCTTGCGAAGGGGCGAAACACTGAAGCTTTCTTT.